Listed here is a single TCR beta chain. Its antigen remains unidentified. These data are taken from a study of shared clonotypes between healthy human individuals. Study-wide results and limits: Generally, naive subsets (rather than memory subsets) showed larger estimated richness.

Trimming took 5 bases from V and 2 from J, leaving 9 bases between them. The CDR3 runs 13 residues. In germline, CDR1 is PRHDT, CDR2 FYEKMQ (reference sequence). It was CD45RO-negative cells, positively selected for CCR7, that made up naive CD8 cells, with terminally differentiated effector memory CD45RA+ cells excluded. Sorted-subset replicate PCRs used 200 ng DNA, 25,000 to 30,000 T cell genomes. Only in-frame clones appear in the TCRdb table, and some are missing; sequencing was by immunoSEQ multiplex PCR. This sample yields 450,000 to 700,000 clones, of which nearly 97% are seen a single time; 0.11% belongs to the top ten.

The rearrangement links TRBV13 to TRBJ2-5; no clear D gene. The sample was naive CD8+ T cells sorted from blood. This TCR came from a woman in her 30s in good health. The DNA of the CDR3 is TGTGCCAGCAGCCCCGACGTTCAAGAGACCCAGTACTTC. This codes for CASSPDVQETQYF.